This entry features one TCR beta chain sequence. Its cognate antigen is unknown. The data belong to a study of cytomegalovirus exposure and HLA in healthy donors. Broader study findings: 164 TCR beta chains were listed as cytomegalovirus-associated.

The repertoire was sequenced with immunoSEQ multiplex PCR; TCRdb's copy has only in-frame clones and lacks some. The sample has 90,000 to 130,000 clones, more than 70% seen once. This CDR3 region has 12 residues. Germline V gives CDR1 SEHNR, CDR2 FQNEAQ (reference sequence). Trimming left V 6 bases short and J 9 bases short, with 12 bases between. This TCR was recovered from a woman between 18 and 29 years old in good health and CMV-seronegative. The material sequenced was PBMCs. The chain recombines TRBV7-9 with TRBJ1-5, with D unresolved. The CDR3 DNA reads as TGTGCCAGCAGGGACCCAGGAGGGCCCCAGCATTTT. It specifies CASRDPGGPQHF.